This TCR beta chain was captured in a study of blood T cell repertoires in COVID-19. Across the whole study: Spain, Italy and the United States supplied samples that represented acute and convalescent COVID-19. T cells, B-cell-depleted T cells, or PBMCs provided the cDNA or gDNA that served as material.

CDR3 length equals 15 residues. Trimming left V 7 bases short and J 0 bases short, with 13 bases between. Germline lookup yields CDR1 MDHEN and CDR2 SYDVKM. In the original processing: Scientists estimated how many nucleated cells there were by amplifying reference gene primers. Here immunoSEQ multiplex PCR was the method, and the copy in TCRdb shows in-frame clones only, minus some. That table gives V, J and clone size, and the DNA gave D and trimming. Of roughly 120,000 clones listed, around 83% are singletons. The receptor was isolated from a man aged 65 to 85 with acute or convalescent COVID-19. The chain is built from TRBV28 and TRBJ2-4, with D perhaps matching TRBD1 (7 bases). Sequencing input: peripheral blood. The CDR3 coding sequence is TGTGCCAGCATTGCGGGACAGCTAGCCAAAAACATTCAGTACTTC. Amino acid sequence: CASIAGQLAKNIQYF.